One and the same sample provided the 27 T cell receptor beta chains below, sequenced in a study of T cell repertoires in cytomegalovirus infection. TCRdb called the reads again in MiXCR, with one record for every CDR3 protein. Of roughly 720,000 distinct CDR3 sequences in the sample, 35% are singletons; the top ten hold more than 2.5%. The sample taken for sequencing was PBMCs. Receptors originate from a human donor in good health (CMV status not recorded). Some clones in this sample may be carry-over from other donors' samples.

The V gene is TRBV12-3 or TRBV12-4, the J gene TRBJ2-1; perhaps D is TRBD1 or TRBD2 (5 bases each). There are 18 residues in the CDR3. V lost 1 base and J lost 0, with 16 bases in between. CDR3 nucleotides: TGTGCCAGCAGTTTAGTCGGCCTCCGAGGGGTCTCCTACAATGAGCAGTTCTTC. It is translated as CASSLVGLRGVSYNEQFF.

This chain links TRBV7-8 with TRBJ2-7; D is possibly TRBD2 (6 bases). The CDR3 is made up of 14 amino acids. Trimming left V 5 bases short and J 6 bases short, with 17 bases between. In germline, CDR1 is SGHVS, CDR2 FQNEAQ. The CDR3 loop is CASSVGGSDSEQYF. The CDR3 coding sequence is TGTGCCAGCAGCGTGGGGGGATCGGATAGCGAGCAGTACTTC.

This clonotype has a handful of counts. Relative to the germline gene, one junction end is altered; a read error may explain this. This chain connects TRBV7-4 to TRBJ1-2; D gene ambiguous. CDR3 length: 14 residues. In germline, CDR1 is SGHVT, CDR2 SQSDAQ. The CDR3 region is CASSPDGGNFGYTF. CDR3 nucleotide sequence: TGTGCCAGCAGTCCCGACGGAGGTAACTTTGGCTACACCTTC.

This chain uses TRBV6-6 with TRBJ2-7; D possibly uses TRBD1 or TRBD2 (5 bases each). The V gene lost 6 bases and the J gene lost 0 bases, with 18 bases spanning the gap. The CDR3 has 16 amino acids. CDR1 is MNHNY and CDR2 is SVGAGI in the germline V gene (reference sequence). The CDR3 loop is CASSTGPIQNSYEQYF. CDR3 DNA: TGTGCCAGCAGCACGGGACCGATCCAAAACTCCTACGAGCAGTACTTC.

The J gene is TRBJ2-7, the V gene TRBV7-2; 7 bases agree with TRBD2. The CDR3 is 15 amino acids. Germline V gives CDR1 SGHTA, CDR2 FQGNSA. J was trimmed by 5 bases and V by 5 bases; bases with no gene match: 12. The CDR3 loop reads CASSPKTSPYHEQYF. Written as DNA, the CDR3 is TGTGCCAGCAGCCCCAAGACTAGCCCCTACCACGAGCAGTACTTC.

This clonotype was detected only a few times. The genes are TRBV6-1 and TRBJ1-5; TRBD1 aligns across 7 bases. The CDR3 loop spans 17 amino acids. V lost 3 bases to trimming and J lost 2 bases; unmatched junction nucleotides: 10. CDR1 and CDR2 from the germline V gene are MNHNS and SASEGT. CDR3 protein: CASSEALGQTRNQPQHF. The CDR3 nucleotides are TGTGCCAGCAGTGAGGCCCTGGGACAGACCCGCAATCAGCCCCAGCATTTT.

V is TRBV7-8 and J is TRBJ2-2; possible D gene TRBD1, 6 bases. The germline V gene encodes CDR1 SGHVS and CDR2 FQNEAQ. The CDR3 consists of 20 residues. The germline V and J ends were trimmed by 5 bases and 0 bases, with 25 bases remaining between them. CDR3 loop: CASSPTPRDTAKPNTGELFF. Here the CDR3 DNA reads TGTGCCAGCAGCCCTACACCAAGGGACACCGCGAAACCGAACACCGGGGAGCTGTTTTTT.

This clonotype was observed at least ten times. This rearrangement joins TRBV28 to TRBJ1-1; the D is unclear. CDR1 is MDHEN, CDR2 SYDVKM, per germline. There are 11 residues in the CDR3. Between the trimmed V and J ends, which lost 6 bases and 8 bases, there was a span of 10 bases. The CDR3 spells CASRGKPEAFF. CDR3 DNA sequence: TGTGCCAGCAGGGGGAAGCCCGAAGCTTTCTTT.

This clonotype was seen just once. Given the absence of the conserved phenylalanine or tryptophan at the CDR3 end, a read error is likely. The CDR3 DNA reads as TGTGCCAGCAGTGTGGTGGCAGCTCTAAACACTGAAGCTTTCTGT. Translating it yields CASSVVAALNTEAFC. The chain joins TRBV6-8 to TRBJ1-1; no reliable D call. Germline-derived CDR1 and CDR2 are MNHGY and SAAAGT. This CDR3 is 15 amino acids long. V was trimmed by 5 bases and J by 2 bases, leaving 15 bases between them.

This clonotype occurred a few times. The chain links TRBV29-1 to TRBJ1-5; 12 bases match TRBD1. The CDR3 runs to 14 residues. J gave up 7 bases and V 6 bases, and 7 bases lay outside the gene matches. Per the germline V gene, CDR1 is SQVTM and CDR2 is ANQGSEA. The CDR3 loop is CSVRDRGPGQPQHF. The CDR3 DNA follows: TGCAGCGTCCGGGACAGGGGGCCTGGCCAGCCCCAGCATTTT.

The table lists this clonotype with a few counts. This chain uses TRBV10-3 with TRBJ1-6; D gene uncertain. The CDR3 contains 16 residues. Germline V gene data show CDR1 as ENHRY and CDR2 as SYGVKD. The ends were cut back, 4 bases at V and 0 bases at J, with 10 bases in the middle. In DNA form, the CDR3 reads TGTGCCATCAGTGGGGAGGGCAGCTCCTATAATTCACCCCTCCACTTT. This gives the protein CAISGEGSSYNSPLHF.

On this clonotype itself: A read error may explain this, as a much larger clone is one base away. The CDR3 loop is CASNRLLNSRNGQFF. CDR3 nucleotides: TGTGCCAGTAATCGGCTCCTCAATTCCCGCAATGGGCAGTTCTTC. V and J are TRBV19 and TRBJ2-1, with D unresolved. Germline V lookup: CDR1 LNHDA, CDR2 SQIVND (reference sequence). The CDR3 sequence is 15 residues long.

The chain links TRBV2 to TRBJ2-3, with a possible D match to TRBD2 (5 bases). Trimming pared 4 bases from V and 2 bases from J, leaving 13 bases between. The CDR3 runs 15 residues. Germline V lookup: CDR1 SNHLY, CDR2 FYNNEI. The CDR3 bases are TGTGCCAGCAGTGTGGACTTATCCTCCACAGATACGCAGTATTTT. Translating it yields CASSVDLSSTDTQYF.

The rearrangement uses TRBV11-3 and TRBJ2-5; D ambiguous. There are 13 residues in the CDR3. Germline CDR1 SGHNT, CDR2 YENEEA. V was trimmed by 5 bases and J by 0 bases, leaving 7 bases between them. The CDR3 coding sequence is TGTGCCAGCAGCCAAGACAACCAAGAGACCCAGTACTTC. Its protein is CASSQDNQETQYF.

The rearrangement links TRBV6-6 to TRBJ2-5; D is uncertain. The germline V gene encodes CDR1 MNHNY and CDR2 SVGAGI (reference sequence). V lost 6 bases, J lost 9 bases, and 26 bases lay in between. This CDR3 is 16 amino acids long. The CDR3 loop is CASSRPPSDPKGAQYF. The CDR3 DNA reads TGTGCCAGCAGCCGCCCACCTTCGGACCCGAAAGGAGCCCAGTACTTC.

A remark on this clonotype: This may be a read error: a much more frequent sequence differs by one nucleotide. CDR3 bases: TGTGCCAGCAGCTTAGGGGGACCGGGGGCAGATACGCAGTATTTT. It yields the protein CASSLGGPGADTQYF. The rearrangement joins TRBV11-2 to TRBJ2-3, with a weak D call TRBD2 (6 bases). Germline assignment: CDR1 SGHAT and CDR2 FQNNGV. V was cut by 1 base and J by 4 bases, with 12 bases left in between. The CDR3 covers 15 residues.

This chain links TRBV11-2 with TRBJ2-5; 10 bases agree with TRBD2. V trimming: 7 bases; J trimming: 3 bases; junction bases outside the gene matches: 5. CDR1 SGHAT and CDR2 FQNNGV come from the germline V gene. The CDR3 consists of 14 residues. For the CDR3, the DNA is TGTGCCAGCAACGTAGCGGGAGGAGAAGAGACCCAGTACTTC. Protein: CASNVAGGEETQYF.

The chain combines TRBV6-2 or TRBV6-3 with TRBJ2-6, with TRBD2 as a possible D gene (5 bases). V was pared by 8 bases and J by 2 bases, with 28 bases between. This CDR3 comprises 20 residues. CDR1 and CDR2 from the germline V gene are MNHEY and SVGEGT. DNA of the CDR3: TGTGCCAGCGCCACCCGGGAAAAGGGAACACTTGGGACTGGGGCCAACGTCCTGACTTTC. Its translation is CASATREKGTLGTGANVLTF.

V gene TRBV5-1 combines with J gene TRBJ1-4, with TRBD1 matching over 7 bases. This CDR3 comprises 17 residues. The J segment lost 0 bases and the V segment lost 0 bases, leaving 5 bases of the junction unmatched. Germline lookup yields CDR1 SGHRS and CDR2 YFSETQ. The CDR3 spells CASSLDGTVATNEKLFF. The CDR3 region has the DNA TGCGCCAGCAGCTTGGACGGGACAGTTGCAACTAATGAAAAACTGTTTTTT.

In its sample, this clonotype was seen a few times. The rearrangement uses TRBV5-5 and TRBJ2-7; 9 bases align to TRBD1. The CDR3 has 15 amino acids. V lost 4 bases, J lost 2 bases, and 7 bases stayed unmatched. The germline V gene encodes CDR1 SGHKS and CDR2 YYEKEE (reference sequence). In DNA, the CDR3 is TGTGCCAGCAGCGTAGGGACAGGGTATCCCTACGAGCAGTACTTC. As protein: CASSVGTGYPYEQYF.

The chain joins TRBV6-1 to TRBJ1-4; D call uncertain. This CDR3 is built from 14 residues. Germline loops: CDR1 MNHNS, CDR2 SASEGT. Trimming took off 5 bases at V and 0 bases at J, with 7 bases between the two ends. The CDR3 bases are TGTGCCAGCAGTTACACCACAACTAATGAAAAACTGTTTTTT. It specifies CASSYTTTNEKLFF.

This clonotype has more than one count but fewer than ten. The V call is TRBV28, the J call TRBJ2-2, with no clear D. Germline V gene lookup returns CDR1 MDHEN and CDR2 SYDVKM. The V gene lost 6 bases and the J gene lost 4 bases, with 9 bases spanning the gap. The CDR3 extends over 13 amino acids. This chain's CDR3 is CASSSKTTGELFF. The CDR3 bases are TGTGCCAGCAGCTCGAAAACCACCGGGGAGCTGTTTTTT.

This clonotype was picked up a small number of times. The genes are TRBV7-3 and TRBJ1-1; no reliable D call. The V and J ends lost 4 bases and 4 bases respectively, with 10 bases between them. The germline gives CDR1 SGHTA, CDR2 FQGTGA. CDR3 length: 13 residues. The CDR3 DNA reads TGTGCCAGCAGCTCCGGTCGCGGCACTGAAGCTTTCTTT. Translation gives CASSSGRGTEAFF. The full variable domain, with the rest looked up from reference TRBV7-3 and TRBJ1-1, is GAGVSQTPSNKVTEKGKYVELRCDPISGHTALYWYRQSLGQGPEFLIYFQGTGAADDSGLPNDRFFAVRPEGSVSTLKIQRTERGDSAVYLCASSSGRGTEAFFGQGTRLTVV.

The chain employs TRBV5-6 and TRBJ2-7, with 8 bases aligning to TRBD1. The CDR3 totals 15 residues. CDR1 is SGHDT, CDR2 YYEEEE, per germline. V trimming: 4 bases; J trimming: 2 bases; junction bases outside the gene matches: 8. The CDR3 loop is CASSGLGQGTYEQYF. CDR3 nucleotides: TGTGCCAGCAGCGGACTCGGACAGGGAACCTACGAGCAGTACTTC.

This rearrangement joins TRBV5-1 to TRBJ2-7, with D possibly matching TRBD1 (7 bases). The CDR3 extends over 15 amino acids. Trimming removed 1 base from V and 2 bases from J, with 13 bases in between. CDR1 and CDR2 from the germline V gene are SGHRS and YFSETQ. The CDR3 region is CASSLNRGGTYEQYF. The CDR3 DNA follows: TGCGCCAGCAGCTTGAACAGGGGAGGCACCTACGAGCAGTACTTC.

This clonotype has more than one count but fewer than ten. V gene TRBV14 combines with J gene TRBJ1-1; D is uncertain. With 2 bases removed from V and 4 bases from J, the gap between germline ends came to 8 bases. The CDR3 extends over 13 amino acids. In germline, CDR1 is SGHDN, CDR2 FVKESK. CDR3 amino acids: CASSQKASTEAFF. The CDR3 coding sequence is TGTGCCAGCAGCCAAAAGGCTAGCACTGAAGCTTTCTTT. Looking up the rest from reference TRBV14 and TRBJ1-1 gives the full variable domain: EAGVTQFPSHSVIEKGQTVTLRCDPISGHDNLYWYRRVMGKEIKFLLHFVKESKQDESGMPNNRFLAERTGGTYSTLKVQPAELEDSGVYFCASSQKASTEAFFGQGTRLTVV.

The chain has TRBV19 and TRBJ1-5; TRBD1 matches 7 bases. The trim removed 4 bases at V and 15 bases at J, leaving 15 bases unmatched. The CDR3 has 14 amino acids. CDR1 is LNHDA, CDR2 SQIVND, per germline (reference sequence). CDR3 DNA sequence: TGTGCCAGTAGTAGGGGACAGTCCTCCCCGTTAACGCATTTT. This translates into CASSRGQSSPLTHF. The whole variable domain, filled in from reference TRBV19 and TRBJ1-5, reads DGGITQSPKYLFRKEGQNVTLSCEQNLNHDAMYWYRQDPGQGLRLIYYSQIVNDFQKGDIAEGYSVSREKKESFPLTVTSAQKNPTAFYLCASSRGQSSPLTHFGDGTRLSIL.